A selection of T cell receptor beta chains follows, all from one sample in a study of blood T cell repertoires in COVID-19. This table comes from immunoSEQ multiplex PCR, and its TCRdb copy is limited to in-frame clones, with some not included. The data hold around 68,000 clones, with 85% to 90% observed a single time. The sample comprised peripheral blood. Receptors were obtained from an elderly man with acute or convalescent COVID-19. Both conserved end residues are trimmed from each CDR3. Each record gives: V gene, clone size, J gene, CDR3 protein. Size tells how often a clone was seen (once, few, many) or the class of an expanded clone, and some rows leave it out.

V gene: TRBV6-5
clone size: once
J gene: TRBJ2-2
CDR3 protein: ASSYVLYTGELF

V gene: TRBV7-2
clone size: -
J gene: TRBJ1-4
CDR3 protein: ASSLSQGIAEKLF

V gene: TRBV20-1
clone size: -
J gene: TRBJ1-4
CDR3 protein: SASVLLQGAHEKLF

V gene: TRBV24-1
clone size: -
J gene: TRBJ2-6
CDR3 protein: ATGQGASGANVLT

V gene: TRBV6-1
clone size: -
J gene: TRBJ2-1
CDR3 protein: ASSESGNFEQF

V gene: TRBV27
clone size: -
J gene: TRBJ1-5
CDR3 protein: ASSLSLITNQPQH

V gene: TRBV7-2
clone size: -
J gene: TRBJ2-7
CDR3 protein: ASRDGLQAYEQY

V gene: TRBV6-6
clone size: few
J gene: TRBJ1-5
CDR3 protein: ASSPDFRDQPQH

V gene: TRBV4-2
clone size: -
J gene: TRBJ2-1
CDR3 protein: ASSPIGTSGREYNEQF

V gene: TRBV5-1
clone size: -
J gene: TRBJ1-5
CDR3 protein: ASSQGGNQPQH

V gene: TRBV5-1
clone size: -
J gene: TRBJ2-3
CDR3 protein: ASSPPSGTLSTDTQY

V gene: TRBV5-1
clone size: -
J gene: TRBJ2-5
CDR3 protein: ASSLGGSETQY

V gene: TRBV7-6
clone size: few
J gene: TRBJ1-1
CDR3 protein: ASSLDRGAPGVNTEAF

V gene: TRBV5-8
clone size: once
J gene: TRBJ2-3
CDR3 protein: ASSRGLSIGTDTQY

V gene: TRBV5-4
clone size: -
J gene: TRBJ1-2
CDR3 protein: ASSIPGNYGYT

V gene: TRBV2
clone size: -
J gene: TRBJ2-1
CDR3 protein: ASRETGTSGDEQF

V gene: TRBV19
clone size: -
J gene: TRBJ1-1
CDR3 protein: ASSPGAGAF

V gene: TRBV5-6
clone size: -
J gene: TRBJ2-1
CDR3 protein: ASSLFGGNEQF

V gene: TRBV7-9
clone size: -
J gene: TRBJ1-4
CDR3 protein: ASSSRGEKLF

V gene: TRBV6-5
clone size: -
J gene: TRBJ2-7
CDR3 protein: ASRSGQGYEQY

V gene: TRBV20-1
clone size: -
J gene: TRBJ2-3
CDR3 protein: SASRGGATDTQY

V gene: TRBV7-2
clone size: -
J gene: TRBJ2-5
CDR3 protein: ASSLADRQETQY

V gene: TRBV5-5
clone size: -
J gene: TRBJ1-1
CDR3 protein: ASNTETGNTEAF

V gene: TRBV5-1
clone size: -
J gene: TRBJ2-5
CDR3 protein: ASSSRTVNKQETQY

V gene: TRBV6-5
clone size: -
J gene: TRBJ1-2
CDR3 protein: ASSSNPPDRHGYT

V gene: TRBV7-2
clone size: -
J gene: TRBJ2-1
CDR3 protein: ASSLVTLYGNEQF

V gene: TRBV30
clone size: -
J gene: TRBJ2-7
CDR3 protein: AWSPWASGLTYEQY

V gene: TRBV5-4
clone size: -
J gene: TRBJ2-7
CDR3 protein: ASSSRLAGAYEQY

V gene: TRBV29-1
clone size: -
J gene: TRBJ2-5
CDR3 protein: SVDSRGVWETQY

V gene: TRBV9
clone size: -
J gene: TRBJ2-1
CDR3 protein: ASSLRTGWNEQF

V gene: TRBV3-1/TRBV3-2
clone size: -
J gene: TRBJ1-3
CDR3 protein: ASSLRGTGDSGNTIY

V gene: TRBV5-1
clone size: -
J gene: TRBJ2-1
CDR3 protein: ASSLDPSGAYNEQF

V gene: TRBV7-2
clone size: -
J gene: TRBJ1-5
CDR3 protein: ASSPLTGNLVNEPQH

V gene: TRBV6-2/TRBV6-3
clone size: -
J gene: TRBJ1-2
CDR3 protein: ASSPHLTGVSYGYT

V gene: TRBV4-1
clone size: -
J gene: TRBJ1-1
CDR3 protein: ASSQADRGGTEAF

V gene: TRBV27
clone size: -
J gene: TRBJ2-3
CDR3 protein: ASSLLDSSTDTQY

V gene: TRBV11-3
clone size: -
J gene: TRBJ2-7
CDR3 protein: ASSPRAGGSYEQY

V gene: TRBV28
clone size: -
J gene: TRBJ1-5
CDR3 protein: ASSFFRTADQPQH

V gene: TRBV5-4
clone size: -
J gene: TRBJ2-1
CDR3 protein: ASSLGGQGGKNEQF

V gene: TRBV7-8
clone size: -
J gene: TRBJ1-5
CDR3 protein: ASTKPGRGEDQPQH

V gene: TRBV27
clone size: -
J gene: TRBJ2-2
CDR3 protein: ASSLIPPGAAGELF